The clone carrying this TCR beta chain appeared a few times. Its antigen is unknown. Construction of the TCRbeta library involved unique molecular identifiers. MiXCR, run by TCRdb on the PCR reads, gives a single entry per CDR3 protein. This sample has some 600,000 distinct CDR3 sequences, with about an eighth found just once. This record belongs to a study of T-cell reconstitution after alpha-beta-depleted transplantation in children. General observations from the study: Reported findings indicate that, about two months after transplant, alpha-beta T cells came from several hundred expanded clones, which were derived from non-depleted graft cells. Recipient T cells and thymic progenitors that survived gave rise to the high TCRbeta diversity observed at day 60 in some patients. After one year, T-cell counts and TCRbeta diversity mostly came from new T cells.

V lost 1 base and J 4 bases, leaving 14 bases between the germline ends. Germline V gene lookup returns CDR1 LNHNV and CDR2 YYDKDF (reference sequence). The CDR3 has 16 residues. This chain joins TRBV15 and TRBJ1-5, with D perhaps matching TRBD1 (5 bases). The source is a male patient between 5 and 17 years old who had a stem cell transplant for acute myeloid leukemia, so the T cells may come from the graft donor. The sample here was PBMCs, mostly from graft donor cells, taken 360 days after TCRalphabeta/CD19-depleted stem cell transplant. Written as DNA, the CDR3 is TGTGCCACCAGCAGAGTCGATCCGGGGCGAAATCAGCCCCAGCATTTT. Its translation: CATSRVDPGRNQPQHF. The variable domain in full, with the rest retrieved from reference TRBV15 and TRBJ1-5, is DAMVIQNPRYQVTQFGKPVTLSCSQTLNHNVMYWYQQKSSQAPKLLFHYYDKDFNNEADTPDNFQSRRPNTSFCFLDIRSPGLGDTAMYLCATSRVDPGRNQPQHFGDGTRLSIL.